Given below is one TCR beta chain in context. The sample originates from a study of blood T cell repertoires in COVID-19. Across the study: Specimens from acute and convalescent COVID-19 originated in the United States, Italy and Spain.

Assay used: immunoSEQ multiplex PCR; TCRdb lists only in-frame clones, some missing. The sample records about 100,000 clones, around 90% being singletons. This CDR3 spans 16 amino acids. V dropped 4 bases and J dropped 4; count of bases not matched to a gene: 2. Germline V gene sequence: CDR1 SGHNT, CDR2 YENEEA. V is TRBV11-3 and J is TRBJ2-1; TRBD2 matches at 15 bases. The sample comprised peripheral blood. The sequence was obtained from a woman aged 55-69 years with acute or convalescent COVID-19. This chain's CDR3 is CASSSGLAGGYNEQFF. CDR3 bases: TGTGCCAGCAGCTCGGGACTAGCGGGAGGTTACAATGAGCAGTTCTTC.